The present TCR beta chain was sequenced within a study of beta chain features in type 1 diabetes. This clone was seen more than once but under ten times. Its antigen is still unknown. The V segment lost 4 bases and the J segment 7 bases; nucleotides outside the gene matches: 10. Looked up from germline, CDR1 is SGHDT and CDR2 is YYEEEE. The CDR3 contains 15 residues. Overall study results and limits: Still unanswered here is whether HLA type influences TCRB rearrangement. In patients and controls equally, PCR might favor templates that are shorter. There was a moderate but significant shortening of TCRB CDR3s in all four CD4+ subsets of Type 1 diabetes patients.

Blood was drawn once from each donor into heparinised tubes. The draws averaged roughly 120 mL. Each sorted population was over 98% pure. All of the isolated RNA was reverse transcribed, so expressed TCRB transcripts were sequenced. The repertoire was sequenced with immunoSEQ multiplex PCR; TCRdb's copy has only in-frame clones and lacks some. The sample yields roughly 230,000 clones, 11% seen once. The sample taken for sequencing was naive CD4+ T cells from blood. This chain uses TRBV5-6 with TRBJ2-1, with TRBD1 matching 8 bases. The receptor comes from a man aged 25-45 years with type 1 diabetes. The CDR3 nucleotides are TGTGCCAGCAGCCAACCGACAGGGGCACGGAATGAGCAGTTCTTC. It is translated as CASSQPTGARNEQFF.